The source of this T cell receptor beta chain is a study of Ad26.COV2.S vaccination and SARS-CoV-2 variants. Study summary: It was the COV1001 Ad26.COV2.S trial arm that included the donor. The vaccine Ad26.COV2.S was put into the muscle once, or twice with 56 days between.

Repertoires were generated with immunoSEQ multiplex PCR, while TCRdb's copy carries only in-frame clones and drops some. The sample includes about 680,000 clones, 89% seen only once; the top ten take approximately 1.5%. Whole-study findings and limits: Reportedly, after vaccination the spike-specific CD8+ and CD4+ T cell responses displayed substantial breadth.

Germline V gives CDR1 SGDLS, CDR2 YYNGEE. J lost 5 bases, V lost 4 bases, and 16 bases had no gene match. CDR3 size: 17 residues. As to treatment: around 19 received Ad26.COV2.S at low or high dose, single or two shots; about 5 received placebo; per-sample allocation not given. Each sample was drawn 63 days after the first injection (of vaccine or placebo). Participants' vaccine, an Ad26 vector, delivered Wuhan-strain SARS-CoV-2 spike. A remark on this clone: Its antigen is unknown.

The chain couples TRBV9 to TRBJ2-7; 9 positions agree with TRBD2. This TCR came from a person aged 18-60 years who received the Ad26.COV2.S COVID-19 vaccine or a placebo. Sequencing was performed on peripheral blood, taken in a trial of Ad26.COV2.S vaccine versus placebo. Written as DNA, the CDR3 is TGTGCCAGCAGCCCAAGGGGGTTTAGCGGGAGACTCAACGAGCAGTACTTC. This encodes CASSPRGFSGRLNEQYF.